This T cell receptor (beta chain) was recovered during a study of blood T cell repertoires in COVID-19. About the study: Sites across the United States, Italy and Spain contributed samples from acute and convalescent COVID-19. The analysed material was cDNA or gDNA that came from T cells, B-cell-depleted T cells, or PBMCs.

The CDR3 totals 12 residues. The ends were cut back, 9 bases at V and 5 bases at J, with 10 bases in the middle. Germline CDR1 and CDR2: SNHLY and FYNNEI. Original processing methods: Researchers report that nucleated cell counts were estimated from reference gene primer amplification. The method was immunoSEQ multiplex PCR; TCRdb's version includes in-frame clones alone and lacks a portion of them. V and J calls and clone size are given by that table; D and trimming were obtained from the DNA. The table lists roughly 200,000 clones, over 75% of them singletons. The clonotype originates from a human donor with active or convalescent COVID-19. The donor label of this sample is uncertain. The sample taken for sequencing was peripheral blood. The J gene is TRBJ1-4, the V gene TRBV2, with D maybe TRBD1 (6 bases). DNA of the CDR3: TGTGCCAGTGGACAGTTGAATGAAAAACTGTTTTTT. Its protein is CASGQLNEKLFF.